The 9 T cell receptor beta chains listed next were all sequenced from one sample in a study of CD8+CD57+ T cells in acquired aplastic anemia. Whoever was chosen for sequencing had shown CD8+CD57+ cell expansion by flow cytometry. Genomic DNA provided the template from which TCR beta VDJ and CDR3 profiles were obtained. MiXCR was run by TCRdb on the reads, yielding one entry per CDR3 protein. The sample has about 160,000 distinct CDR3 sequences; 40% to 50% are singletons. Sequenced input: sorted CD4+, CD8+, or CD8+CD57+ T cells (not recorded which) from PBMCs. These receptors came from a human donor with aplastic anemia.

At least ten counts were recorded for this clonotype. Germline and junction disagree at one end, which may indicate a read error. V is TRBV11-2 and J is TRBJ2-5; TRBD2 matches 7 bases. The germline V gene has CDR1 SGHAT and CDR2 FQNNGV. This CDR3 region has 17 residues. This chain's CDR3 is CASSLDPPAGREKTQYF. CDR3 sequence (DNA): TGTGCCAGCAGCCTAGACCCCCCAGCGGGGAGAGAAAAGACCCAGTACTTC.

Ten or more counts support this clonotype. The chain employs TRBV12-3 or TRBV12-4 and TRBJ1-2; D remains unclear. V dropped 0 bases and J dropped 4 bases, with 15 bases sitting between them. This CDR3 is built from 16 residues. CDR3 amino acids: CASSLALTTMGYGYTF. The CDR3 nucleotides are TGTGCCAGCAGTTTAGCGTTAACGACCATGGGCTATGGCTACACCTTC.

This clonotype was counted ten times or more. J is TRBJ2-3 and V is TRBV7-9, with 11 bases that match TRBD2. In germline, CDR1 is SEHNR, CDR2 FQNEAQ (reference sequence). This CDR3 is 14 amino acids long. Trimming removed 5 bases from V and 6 bases from J; junction bases left unmatched: 4. For the CDR3, the DNA is TGTGCCAGCAGCCCCGGGACTAGCGGTGATACGCAGTATTTT. This translates into CASSPGTSGDTQYF.

This clonotype was counted many times. This rearrangement joins TRBV19 to TRBJ2-7; 10 bases match TRBD2. The CDR3 sequence is 12 residues long. Germline V gene sequence: CDR1 LNHDA, CDR2 SQIVND (reference sequence). The ends lost 5 bases at V and 7 bases at J; junction bases unmatched: 2. The CDR3 bases are TGTGCCAGTAGTCTTAGCGGGAGGGAGCAGTACTTC. This gives the protein CASSLSGREQYF.

This clonotype has ten or more counts. V usage is TRBV9 and J usage is TRBJ2-5; 7 bases agree with TRBD1. The V segment lost 2 bases and the J segment 2 bases; nucleotides outside the gene matches: 9. The CDR3 is made up of 16 amino acids. CDR1 and CDR2 (germline): SGDLS, YYNGEE. CDR3 sequence (DNA): TGTGCCAGCAGCGTGGGCGACAGGGCGCTTCAAGAGACCCAGTACTTC. This codes for CASSVGDRALQETQYF.

V gene TRBV10-3 combines with J gene TRBJ2-2; perhaps TRBD2 as D (6 bases). CDR3 size: 14 residues. Germline values: CDR1 ENHRY, CDR2 SYGVKD. Trimming took off 10 bases at V and 5 bases at J, with 17 bases between the two ends. This CDR3 reads CATTKAGQTGELFF. The CDR3 DNA reads TGTGCCACCACGAAGGCGGGGCAGACCGGGGAGCTGTTTTTT.

About this clonotype itself: This could be a read error, since a much larger clone is one nucleotide away. This chain connects TRBV7-9 to TRBJ2-5; 11 positions match TRBD1. V shed 5 bases and J 4 bases; nucleotides not matched to a gene: 6. Germline CDR1 SEHNR, CDR2 FQNEAQ (reference sequence). The CDR3 consists of 15 residues. The CDR3 region is CASSIRTGGRETQYF. The CDR3 DNA sequence: TGTGCCAGCAGCATACGGACAGGGGGCCGAGAGACCCAGTACTTC. The full variable domain, in which reference TRBV7-9 and TRBJ2-5 provide the parts outside the CDR3, is DTGVSQNPRHKITKRGQNVTFRCDPISEHNRLYWYRQTLGQGPEFLTYFQNEAQLEKSRLLSDRFSAERPKGSFSTLEIQRTEQGDSAMYLCASSIRTGGRETQYFGPGTRLLVL.

Concerning this clonotype: At one boundary the junction diverges from the germline segment, which might be a read error. V and J are TRBV2 and TRBJ1-2; D ambiguous. The CDR3 loop spans 14 amino acids. Germline values: CDR1 SNHLY, CDR2 FYNNEI. CDR3 sequence reads: CASSDSGGKRGHTF. CDR3 DNA sequence: TGTGCCAGCAGTGATAGCGGTGGGAAACGTGGCCACACCTTC. The full variable domain, completed using reference TRBV2 and TRBJ1-2, is EPEVTQTPSHQVTQMGQEVILRCVPISNHLYFYWYRQILGQKVEFLVSFYNNEISEKSEIFDDQFSVERPDGSNFTLKIRSTKLEDSAMYFCASSDSGGKRGHTFGSGTRLTVV.

The V gene is TRBV6-5, the J gene TRBJ2-7, with 12 nucleotides matching TRBD2. Germline assignment: CDR1 MNHEY and CDR2 SVGAGI. V trimming: 4 bases; J trimming: 4 bases; junction bases outside the gene matches: 5. The CDR3 is made up of 15 amino acids. In DNA, the CDR3 is TGTGCCAGCAGTTTAGGACTAGCGGGGCCATACGAGCAGTACTTC. The encoded protein is CASSLGLAGPYEQYF.